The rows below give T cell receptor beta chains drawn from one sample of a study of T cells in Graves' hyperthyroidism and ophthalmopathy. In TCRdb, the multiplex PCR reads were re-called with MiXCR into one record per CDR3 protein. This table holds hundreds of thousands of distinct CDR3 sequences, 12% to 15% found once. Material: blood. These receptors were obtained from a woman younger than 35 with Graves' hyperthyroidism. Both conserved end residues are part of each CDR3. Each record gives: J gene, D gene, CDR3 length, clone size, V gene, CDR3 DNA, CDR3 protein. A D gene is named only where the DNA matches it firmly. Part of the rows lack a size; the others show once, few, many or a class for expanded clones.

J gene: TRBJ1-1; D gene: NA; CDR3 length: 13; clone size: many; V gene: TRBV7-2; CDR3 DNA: TGTGCCAGCAGCTTAAGTGGGGAGACTGAAGCTTTCTTT; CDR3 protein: CASSLSGETEAFF
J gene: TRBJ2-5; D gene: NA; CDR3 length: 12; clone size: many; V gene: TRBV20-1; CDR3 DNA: TGCAGTGCTACCCCGGGCCAAGAGACCCAGTACTTC; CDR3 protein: CSATPGQETQYF
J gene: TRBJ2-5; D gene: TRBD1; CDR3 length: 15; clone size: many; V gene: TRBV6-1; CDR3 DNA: TGTGCCAGCAGTGGGCCGGGACAGGGAGAAGAGACCCAGTACTTC; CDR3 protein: CASSGPGQGEETQYF
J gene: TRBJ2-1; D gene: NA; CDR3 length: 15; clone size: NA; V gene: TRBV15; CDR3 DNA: TGTGCCACCAGCAGAGTACGCTCAGGGGAGAATGAGCAGTTCTTC; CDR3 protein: CATSRVRSGENEQFF
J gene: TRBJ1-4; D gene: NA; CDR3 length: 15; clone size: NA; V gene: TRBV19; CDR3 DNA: TGTGCCAGTAGTCCGGGGACGGTCATTAATGAAAAACTGTTTTTT; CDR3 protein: CASSPGTVINEKLFF
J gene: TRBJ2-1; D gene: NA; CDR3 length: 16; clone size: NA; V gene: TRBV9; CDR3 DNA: TGTGCCAGCAGCGCCTCCGGCGGTCTAAAGGGACATGAGCAGTTCTTC; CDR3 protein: CASSASGGLKGHEQFF
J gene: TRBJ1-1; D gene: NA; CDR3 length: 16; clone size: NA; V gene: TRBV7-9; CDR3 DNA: TGTGCCAGCAGCTTAGACGGATACAGGGTATTCACTGAAGCTTTCTTT; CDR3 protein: CASSLDGYRVFTEAFF
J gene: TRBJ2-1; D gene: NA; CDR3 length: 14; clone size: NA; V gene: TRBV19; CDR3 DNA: TGTGCCAGTAGTCCCTCCTTCCTGGGGGGTGAGCAGTTCTTC; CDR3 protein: CASSPSFLGGEQFF
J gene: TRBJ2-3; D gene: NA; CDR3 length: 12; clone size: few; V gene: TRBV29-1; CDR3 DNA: TGCAGCGCCCAGGGGAATGGAGATACGCAGTATTTT; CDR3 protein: CSAQGNGDTQYF
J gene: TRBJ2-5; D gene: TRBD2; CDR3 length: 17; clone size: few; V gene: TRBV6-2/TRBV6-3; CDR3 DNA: TGTGCCAGCAGCCATGGGACTAGCGGGAGGGGAAAACAGACCCAGTACTTC; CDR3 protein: CASSHGTSGRGKQTQYF
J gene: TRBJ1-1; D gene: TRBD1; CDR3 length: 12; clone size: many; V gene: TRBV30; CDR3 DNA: TGTGTCTTTGACAGGGGGTATTTTGAAGCTTTCTTT; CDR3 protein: CVFDRGYFEAFF
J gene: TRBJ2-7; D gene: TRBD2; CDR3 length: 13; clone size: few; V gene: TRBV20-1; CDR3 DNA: TGCAGTGCAGACTCCGGGACTAGTTACGAGCAGTACTTC; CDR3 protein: CSADSGTSYEQYF
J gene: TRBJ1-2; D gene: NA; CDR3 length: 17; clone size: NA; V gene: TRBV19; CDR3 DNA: TGTGCCAGTAGTGGTTACCCAGGACCCCTTTTCAACTATGGCTACACCTTC; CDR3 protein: CASSGYPGPLFNYGYTF
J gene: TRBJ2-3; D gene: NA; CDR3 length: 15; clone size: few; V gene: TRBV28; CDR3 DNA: TGTGCCAGCAGTGTTGGAGCTCTGGACGCAGATACGCAGTATTTT; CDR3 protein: CASSVGALDADTQYF
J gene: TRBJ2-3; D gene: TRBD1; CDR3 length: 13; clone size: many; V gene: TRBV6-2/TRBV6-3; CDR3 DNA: TGTGCCAGCAGTTACTTTCCGGGACAGACGCAGTATTTT; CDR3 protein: CASSYFPGQTQYF
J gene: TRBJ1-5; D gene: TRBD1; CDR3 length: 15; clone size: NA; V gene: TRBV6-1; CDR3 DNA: TGTGCCAGCAGTGGGCGACAGGGGGCCCATCAGCCCCAGCATTTT; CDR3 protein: CASSGRQGAHQPQHF
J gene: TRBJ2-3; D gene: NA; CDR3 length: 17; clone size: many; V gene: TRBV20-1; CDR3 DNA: TGCAGTGCTAGATCTCTACTTCTTCAGTGGGGCACAGATACGCAGTATTTT; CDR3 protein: CSARSLLLQWGTDTQYF
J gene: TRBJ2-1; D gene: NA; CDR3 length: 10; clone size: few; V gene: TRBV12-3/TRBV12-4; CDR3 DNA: TGTGCCAGCAGAGGGGGTGAGCAGTTCTTC; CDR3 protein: CASRGGEQFF
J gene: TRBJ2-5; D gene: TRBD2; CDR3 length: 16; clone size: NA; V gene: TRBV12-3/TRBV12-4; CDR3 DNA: TGTGCCAGCAACCGGGGACTAGCGGGGGTACAAGAGACCCAGTACTTC; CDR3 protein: CASNRGLAGVQETQYF
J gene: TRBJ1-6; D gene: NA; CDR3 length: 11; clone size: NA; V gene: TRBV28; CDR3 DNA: TGTGCCAGCAGTTCACTATCACCCCTCCACTTT; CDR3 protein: CASSSLSPLHF
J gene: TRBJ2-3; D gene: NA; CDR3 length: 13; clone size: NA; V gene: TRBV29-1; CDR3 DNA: TGCAGCGACCGGGACTCGAAGGCCGATACGCAGTATTTT; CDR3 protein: CSDRDSKADTQYF
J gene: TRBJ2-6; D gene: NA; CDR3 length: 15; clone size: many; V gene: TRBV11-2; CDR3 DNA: TGTGCCAGCAGCTTAGGAGGGGCTGGGGCCAACGTCCTGACTTTC; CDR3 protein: CASSLGGAGANVLTF
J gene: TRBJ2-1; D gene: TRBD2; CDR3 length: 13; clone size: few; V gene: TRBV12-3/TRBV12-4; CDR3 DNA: TGTGCCAGCAGTTGGGAGGGTGTAAATGAGCAGTTCTTC; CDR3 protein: CASSWEGVNEQFF
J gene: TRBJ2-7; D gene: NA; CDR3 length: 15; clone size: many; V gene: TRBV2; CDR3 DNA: TGTGCCAGCAGAGAAGCCACAGGGAACCACCTCGAGCAGTACTTC; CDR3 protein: CASREATGNHLEQYF
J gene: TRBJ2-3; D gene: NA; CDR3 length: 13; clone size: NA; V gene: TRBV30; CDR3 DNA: TGTGCCTGGAGTGACGGGAGTGCTGATACGCAGTATTTT; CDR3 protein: CAWSDGSADTQYF
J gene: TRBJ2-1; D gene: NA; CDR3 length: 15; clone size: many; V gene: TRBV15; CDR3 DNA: TGTGCCACCAGCAGAGAATCACGAGCGGACAATGAGCAGTTCTTC; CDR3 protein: CATSRESRADNEQFF
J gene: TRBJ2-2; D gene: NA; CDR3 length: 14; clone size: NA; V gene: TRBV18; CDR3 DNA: TGTGCCAGCTTCTTGACCTTGAACACCGGGGAGCTGTTTTTT; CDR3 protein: CASFLTLNTGELFF
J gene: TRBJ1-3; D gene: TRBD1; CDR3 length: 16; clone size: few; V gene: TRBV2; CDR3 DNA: TGTGCCAGCAGTGGGTACGGGACAGGACTGCAAAACACCATATATTTT; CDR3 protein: CASSGYGTGLQNTIYF
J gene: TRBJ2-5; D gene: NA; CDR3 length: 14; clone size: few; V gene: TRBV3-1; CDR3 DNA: TGTGCCAGCAGCCAAGGGGCACTGCAAGAGACCCAGTACTTC; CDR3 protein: CASSQGALQETQYF
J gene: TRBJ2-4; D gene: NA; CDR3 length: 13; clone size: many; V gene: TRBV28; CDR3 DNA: TGTGCCAGCGAGACGTGGACCAAAAACATTCAGTACTTC; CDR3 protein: CASETWTKNIQYF
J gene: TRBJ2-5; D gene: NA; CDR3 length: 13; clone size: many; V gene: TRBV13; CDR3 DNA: TGTGCCAGCAGCTCGACAGGCCGGGAGACCCAGTACTTC; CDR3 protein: CASSSTGRETQYF
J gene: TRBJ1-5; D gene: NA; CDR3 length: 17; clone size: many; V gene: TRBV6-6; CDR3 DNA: TGTGCCAGCAGTTACTCTTGGTCAGGCCTCAGCAATCAGCCCCAGCATTTT; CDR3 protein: CASSYSWSGLSNQPQHF
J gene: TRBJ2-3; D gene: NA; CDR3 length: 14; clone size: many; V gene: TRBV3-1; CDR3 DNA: TGTGCCAGCAGCCAAGAGACTAGCACAGATACGCAGTATTTT; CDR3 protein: CASSQETSTDTQYF
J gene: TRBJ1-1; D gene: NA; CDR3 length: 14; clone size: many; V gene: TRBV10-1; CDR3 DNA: TGCGCCAGCAGTGTCGGAATCGGATACACTGAAGCTTTCTTT; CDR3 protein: CASSVGIGYTEAFF
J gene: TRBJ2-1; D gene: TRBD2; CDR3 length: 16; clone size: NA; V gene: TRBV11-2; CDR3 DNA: TGTGCCAGCAGCTTAGACGGCGGGAGGTACGGTAATGAGCAGTTCTTC; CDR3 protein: CASSLDGGRYGNEQFF
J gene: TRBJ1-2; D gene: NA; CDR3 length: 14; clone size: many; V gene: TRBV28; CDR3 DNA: TGTGCCAGCGGGTCTTGGGGGCGCCGTCCTGGCTACACCTTC; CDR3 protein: CASGSWGRRPGYTF
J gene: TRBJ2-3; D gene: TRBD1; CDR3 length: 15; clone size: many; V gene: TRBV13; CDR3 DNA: TGTGCCAGCAGCTCGGGACAGGCCCCCACAGATACGCAGTATTTT; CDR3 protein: CASSSGQAPTDTQYF
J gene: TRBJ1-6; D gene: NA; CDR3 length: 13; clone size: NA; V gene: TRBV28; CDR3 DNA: TGTGCCAGCAGGGGAGGTCTTGGTTCACCCCTCCACTTT; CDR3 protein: CASRGGLGSPLHF
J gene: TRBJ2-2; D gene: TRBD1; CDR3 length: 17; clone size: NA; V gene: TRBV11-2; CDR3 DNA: TGTGCCAGCAGCTCAGCCCCGGGACAGGCGTCGACCGGGGAGCTGTTTTTT; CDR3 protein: CASSSAPGQASTGELFF
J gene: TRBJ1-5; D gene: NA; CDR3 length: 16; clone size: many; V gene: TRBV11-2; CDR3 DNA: TGTGCCAGCAGCCGCGGGGGGGCAAGGAGCAATCAGCCCCAGCATTTT; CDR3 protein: CASSRGGARSNQPQHF
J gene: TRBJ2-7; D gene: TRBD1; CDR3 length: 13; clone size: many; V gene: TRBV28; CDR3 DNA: TGTGCCATCGATCCGGGACAGGGCCACGAGCAGTACTTC; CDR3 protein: CAIDPGQGHEQYF
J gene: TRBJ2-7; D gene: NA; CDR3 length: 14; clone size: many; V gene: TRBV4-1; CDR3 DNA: TGCGCCAGCAGCCAAGGGCGGGGCAAGTGGGAGCAGTACTTC; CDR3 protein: CASSQGRGKWEQYF
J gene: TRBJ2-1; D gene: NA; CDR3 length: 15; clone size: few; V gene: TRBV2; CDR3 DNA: TGTGCCAGCAGCGAGACTGCCGGGGGAAACAATGAGCAGTTCTTC; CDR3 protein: CASSETAGGNNEQFF
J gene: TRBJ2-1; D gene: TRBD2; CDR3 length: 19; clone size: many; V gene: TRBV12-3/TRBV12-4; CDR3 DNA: TGTGCCAGCAGTAGGACTAGCGGGAGGGCTCTTAGTCAAGGGAATGAGCAGTTCTTC; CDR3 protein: CASSRTSGRALSQGNEQFF
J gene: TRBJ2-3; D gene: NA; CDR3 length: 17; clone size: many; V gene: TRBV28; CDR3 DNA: TGTGCCAGCAGTCCCGATAGGGTGGAGGTGAGCACAGATACGCAGTATTTT; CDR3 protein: CASSPDRVEVSTDTQYF
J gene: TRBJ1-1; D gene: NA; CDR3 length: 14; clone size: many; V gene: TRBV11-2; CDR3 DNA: TGTGCCAGCAGCTTAGTTCGGGTGAACACTGAAGCTTTCTTT; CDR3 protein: CASSLVRVNTEAFF
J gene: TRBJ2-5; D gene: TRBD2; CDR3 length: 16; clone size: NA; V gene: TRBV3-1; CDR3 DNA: TGTGCCAGCAGCCGCTCTAGCGGGTACCTCCAAGAGACCCAGTACTTC; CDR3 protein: CASSRSSGYLQETQYF